The 29 T cell receptor beta chains presented below share a single source sample, sequenced in a study of blood T cells in healthy people across ages. Primers used in a second PCR of roughly 6 to 12 cycles were a sample-barcoded 5' primer and a J-beta primer mix. Via MiXCR, TCRdb re-called the 5' RACE reads, giving one row per CDR3 protein. The sample shows hundreds of thousands of distinct CDR3 sequences, about 47% of them seen only once. Material: blood. The receptors derive from a man older than 75 in good health.

The V call is TRBV4-2, the J call TRBJ1-5; 10 positions agree with TRBD1. The CDR3 sequence is 17 residues long. Trimming cost V 3 bases and J 10 bases; bases outside gene matches: 15. CDR1 and CDR2 (germline): LGHNA, YNFKEQ. The CDR3 protein is CASSHAGQGGPESPQHF. In DNA form, the CDR3 reads TGTGCCAGCAGCCACGCCGGACAGGGGGGCCCTGAATCCCCCCAGCATTTT.

As for this clonotype: This sequence may be a read error, since a much larger clone differs from it by one base. The chain carries TRBV6-2 or TRBV6-3 and TRBJ2-1, with D perhaps assigned TRBD1 or TRBD2 (5 bases each). Trimming stripped 0 bases from V and 10 bases from J, with 22 bases between. CDR3 length: 17 residues. Germline-derived CDR1 and CDR2 are MNHEY and SVGEGT. The CDR3 loop reads CASSYSRQGSSSYEQFF. In DNA form, the CDR3 reads TGTGCCAGCAGTTACTCGCGCCAGGGCTCTAGCTCCTACGAGCAGTTCTTC.

The rearrangement joins TRBV12-3 or TRBV12-4 to TRBJ2-3, with a weak D call TRBD1 (5 bases). V dropped 7 bases and J dropped 1 base, with 21 bases sitting between them. The CDR3 has 17 residues. The CDR3 DNA reads as TGTGCCAGCAAATTGAGGCCAGGGTCTGGGGGCACAGATACGCAGTATTTT. Its protein is CASKLRPGSGGTDTQYF.

The sample holds a few counts of this clonotype. The V gene is TRBV12-3 or TRBV12-4, the J gene TRBJ2-2; 7 bases fit TRBD1. The J segment lost 5 bases and the V segment lost 10 bases, leaving 19 bases of the junction unmatched. CDR3 length equals 17 residues. Written as DNA, the CDR3 is TGTGCCATCCGAAAAGCTCAGACAGGGCTAGGAACCGGGGAGCTGTTTTTT. It is translated as CAIRKAQTGLGTGELFF.

The table lists this clonotype with a few counts. The rearrangement uses TRBV30 and TRBJ2-7, with D maybe TRBD2 (5 bases). This CDR3 has 12 amino acids. Germline V gene sequence: CDR1 GTSNPN, CDR2 SVGIG (reference sequence). Trimming took off 3 bases at V and 2 bases at J, with 8 bases between the two ends. CDR3 residues: CAWRKAAYEQYF. The CDR3 DNA reads as TGTGCCTGGAGGAAAGCGGCCTACGAGCAGTACTTC.

This clonotype has just one count. The rearrangement links TRBV11-3 to TRBJ2-5; D remains unclear. The end of the DNA aligns better with TRBJ2-7, so the J call may be wrong. Germline CDR1 and CDR2: SGHNT and YENEEA. The length of the CDR3 is 13 residues. CDR3 DNA sequence: TGTGCCAGCAGCTTAGTCACCGGGTACGAGCAGTACTTC. Its translation is CASSLVTGYEQYF.

V and J are TRBV10-2 and TRBJ2-4; TRBD2 agrees at 10 bases. The DNA end is a closer match to TRBJ2-7, so the J assignment may be wrong. The CDR3 has 15 residues. CDR1 WSHSY and CDR2 SAAADI come from the germline V gene. The CDR3 spells CASSVASGGRYEQYF. The CDR3 coding sequence is TGCGCCAGCAGTGTAGCTAGCGGGGGCCGTTACGAGCAGTACTTC.

This clonotype was seen only a few times. The chain employs TRBV29-1 and TRBJ2-5; 7 bases fit TRBD1. The end of the DNA aligns better with TRBJ2-7, so the J call may be wrong. The length of the CDR3 is 12 residues. Germline CDR1 SQVTM, CDR2 ANQGSEA. CDR3 residues: CSVKSRGYEQYF. DNA of the CDR3: TGCAGCGTAAAAAGCAGGGGGTACGAGCAGTACTTC.

This clonotype was counted only a few times. V is TRBV6-4 and J is TRBJ2-1, with a tentative D call TRBD1 (5 bases). The ends were cut back, 2 bases at V and 8 bases at J, with 10 bases in the middle. The CDR3 contains 13 residues. The germline V gene has CDR1 MRHNA and CDR2 SNTAGT. This CDR3 is CASSDHIGDEQFF. For the CDR3, the DNA is TGTGCCAGCAGTGACCATATAGGGGATGAGCAGTTCTTC.

This clonotype was observed a few times. This chain connects TRBV29-1 to TRBJ1-2, with 8 positions matching TRBD1. Germline V gene lookup returns CDR1 SQVTM and CDR2 ANQGSEA. The CDR3 spans 10 residues. V shed 8 bases and J 8 bases; nucleotides not matched to a gene: 4. CDR3: CSTGGGGYTF. DNA for the CDR3: TGCAGCACAGGGGGAGGCGGCTACACCTTC. Complete variable domain (other parts from reference TRBV29-1 and TRBJ1-2): SAVISQKPSRDICQRGTSLTIQCQVDSQVTMMFWYRQQPGQSLTLIATANQGSEATYESGFVIDKFPISRPNLTFSTLTVSNMSPEDSSIYLCSTGGGGYTFGSGTRLTVV.

The chain combines TRBV28 with TRBJ2-6; a possible D gene is TRBD1 (6 bases). The CDR3 length is 18 residues. V was pared by 4 bases and J by 0 bases, with 16 bases between. In germline, CDR1 is MDHEN, CDR2 SYDVKM. CDR3 protein: CASSSQQGRSSGANVLTF. CDR3 DNA sequence: TGTGCCAGCAGTTCACAACAGGGTCGGAGCTCTGGGGCCAACGTCCTGACTTTC.

The chain recombines TRBV24-1 with TRBJ2-2, with D unclear. The CDR3 consists of 13 residues. In germline, CDR1 is KGHDR, CDR2 SFDVKD. V was trimmed by 3 bases and J by 3 bases, leaving 4 bases between them. CDR3 nucleotides: TGTGCCACCAGTGATACCCACACCGGGGAGCTGTTTTTT. Protein: CATSDTHTGELFF.

The chain employs TRBV7-9 and TRBJ2-5; TRBD2 matches at 11 bases. The CDR3 has 16 residues. The germline CDR1 and CDR2 sequences are SEHNR and FQNEAQ (reference sequence). With 4 bases clipped from V and 0 bases from J, the junction kept 4 bases outside the gene matches. The CDR3 DNA reads as TGTGCCAGCAGCTACGGGACTAGCGGCCACCAAGAGACCCAGTACTTC. Amino acid sequence: CASSYGTSGHQETQYF.

This clonotype was counted a single time. The DNA of the CDR3 is TGCGCCAGCAGCCATAACAGGGAGAGTAGCGACACTGAAGCTTTCTTT. Translation gives CASSHNRESSDTEAFF. V and J are TRBV4-1 and TRBJ1-1, with a possible D match to TRBD1 (6 bases). From germline, CDR1 is MGHRA and CDR2 YSYEKL. The CDR3 loop spans 16 amino acids. Trimming left V 3 bases short and J 3 bases short, with 17 bases between.

This clonotype was observed a handful of times. Here the CDR3 reads CASSTQVSGAGTDTQYF. The CDR3 DNA follows: TGTGCCAGCTCAACACAGGTCTCGGGGGCCGGCACAGATACGCAGTATTTT. The genes are TRBV18 and TRBJ2-3; the D call may be TRBD1 or TRBD2 (6 bases each). This CDR3 comprises 17 residues. Trimming took off 5 bases at V and 1 base at J, with 19 bases between the two ends. The V gene's germline CDR1 is KGHSH and CDR2 LQKENI.

The genes are TRBV30 and TRBJ2-1; D is possibly TRBD1 or TRBD2 (5 bases each). This CDR3 is 15 amino acids long. Germline loops: CDR1 GTSNPN, CDR2 SVGIG (reference sequence). The V gene lost 2 bases and the J gene lost 8 bases, with 19 bases spanning the gap. CDR3 bases: TGTGCCTGGAGTTCGGGGATCCAGGGCGGTGATGAGCAGTTCTTC. Amino acids: CAWSSGIQGGDEQFF.

The J gene is TRBJ2-7, the V gene TRBV7-2; no clear D gene. CDR1 and CDR2 (germline): SGHTA, FQGNSA. The CDR3 length is 13 residues. V lost 5 bases to trimming and J lost 3 bases, with 11 bases between them. This chain's CDR3 is CASSPGPFYEQYF. The CDR3, as DNA: TGTGCCAGCAGCCCCGGGCCCTTCTACGAGCAGTACTTC.

This clonotype was seen more than once but under ten times. In nucleotides, the CDR3 is TGTGCCAGCAGCTTACGAGGGCTAGATGACGATACGCAGTATTTT. Residues: CASSLRGLDDDTQYF. The chain uses TRBV7-3 and TRBJ2-3; tentatively, D is TRBD2 (5 bases). V lost 2 bases to trimming and J lost 6 bases, with 15 bases between them. Germline V gives CDR1 SGHTA, CDR2 FQGTGA. This CDR3 contains 15 residues.

The gene calls are TRBV4-3 and TRBJ2-5; D unclear. V was shortened by 2 bases and J by 0 bases, with 4 bases between the two germline ends. CDR3 length equals 13 residues. CDR1 is LGHNA, CDR2 YSLEER, per germline. The CDR3 is CASSQIYQETQYF. The CDR3 DNA sequence: TGCGCCAGCAGCCAAATCTACCAAGAGACCCAGTACTTC.

This clonotype has a handful of counts. The rearrangement links TRBV7-2 to TRBJ2-7; D unresolved. Trimming removed 2 bases at V and 0 bases at J, with 14 bases between. Germline-derived CDR1 and CDR2 are SGHTA and FQGNSA. The CDR3 has 16 amino acids. The CDR3 DNA follows: TGTGCCAGCAGCTTATGGAAGGACGGAAGCTCCTACGAGCAGTACTTC. Protein: CASSLWKDGSSYEQYF.

With respect to this clonotype: The junction and the germline gene differ at one end; a read error may be behind it. This chain joins TRBV20-1 and TRBJ1-5; perhaps TRBD1 as D (5 bases). The CDR3 consists of 14 residues. Germline CDR1 and CDR2: DFQATT and SNEGSKA (reference sequence). Here the CDR3 reads CSTREGIDSQPQHF. In nucleotides, the CDR3 is TGCAGTACTAGAGAAGGGATAGACAGCCAGCCCCAGCATTTT.

This clonotype has a count of ten or more. The V and J genes are TRBV7-2 and TRBJ1-2; D is perhaps TRBD1 (5 bases). This CDR3 is built from 13 residues. The V gene's germline CDR1 is SGHTA and CDR2 FQGNSA. Trimming left V 10 bases short and J 5 bases short, with 17 bases between. This CDR3 is CAMEVGQEYGYTF. In DNA, the CDR3 is TGTGCCATGGAGGTGGGGCAGGAGTATGGCTACACCTTC.

This clonotype was seen a handful of times. The chain links TRBV7-2 to TRBJ2-5, with 14 positions matching TRBD2. Near its end, the DNA agrees better with TRBJ2-7, so the J call may be wrong. This CDR3 has 17 residues. The germline CDR1 and CDR2 sequences are SGHTA and FQGNSA. CDR3 protein: CASSLQTSGRARNEQYF. CDR3 coding DNA: TGTGCCAGCAGCTTACAGACTAGCGGGAGGGCCAGGAACGAGCAGTACTTC.

The J gene is TRBJ2-7, the V gene TRBV7-2, with 10 bases aligning to TRBD2. This CDR3 contains 15 residues. The V gene end was trimmed by 2 bases and the J gene end by 7 bases; junction bases not matched to a gene: 8. The germline CDR1 and CDR2 sequences are SGHTA and FQGNSA. The CDR3 DNA sequence: TGTGCCAGCAGCTTAAGTCTAGCGGGAGATCCTGAGCAGTACTTC. It codes for CASSLSLAGDPEQYF. Full variable domain (remainder filled in from reference TRBV7-2 and TRBJ2-7): GAGVSQSPSNKVTEKGKDVELRCDPISGHTALYWYRQSLGQGLEFLIYFQGNSAPDKSGLPSDRFSAERTGGSVSTLTIQRTQQEDSAVYLCASSLSLAGDPEQYFGPGTRLTVT.

This clonotype was recorded only once. The genes are TRBV25-1 and TRBJ1-3, with unresolved D. V gave up 7 bases and J gave up 4 bases, with 14 bases separating them. Germline CDR1 MGHDK, CDR2 SYGVNS. CDR3 length equals 14 residues. CDR3 sequence: CASTNPAWGNTIYF. In nucleotides, the CDR3 is TGTGCCAGCACCAACCCCGCCTGGGGAAACACCATATATTTT.

The rearrangement links TRBV20-1 to TRBJ2-1; D may be TRBD1 (5 bases). The J call may be mistaken, given a closer DNA end match to TRBJ2-7. The CDR3 is 14 residues long. Germline CDR1 and CDR2: DFQATT and SNEGSKA (reference sequence). Here the CDR3 DNA reads TGCAGTGCTAGAGAGTTGGCAGGGCGGAATGAGCAGTACTTC. It translates to CSARELAGRNEQYF.

The chain is built from TRBV14 and TRBJ1-1; no definite D call. This CDR3 contains 14 residues. The V end was cut by 1 base, the J end by 0 bases, with 6 bases between. Germline-derived CDR1 and CDR2 are SGHDN and FVKESK. DNA of the CDR3: TGTGCCAGCAGCCAAGTGTGGATGAACACTGAAGCTTTCTTT. Its translation: CASSQVWMNTEAFF.

The gene calls are TRBV5-6 and TRBJ2-7; 12 bases are a match to TRBD1. Germline trimming cut 1 base from V and 4 bases from J; bases unmatched to any gene: 6. The germline gives CDR1 SGHDT, CDR2 YYEEEE. There are 16 residues in the CDR3. DNA of the CDR3: TGTGCCAGCAGCTTGTTCGGGACAGGGGGCATTTACGAGCAGTACTTC. Its translation is CASSLFGTGGIYEQYF.

This chain uses TRBV10-3 with TRBJ2-5; 10 nucleotides align to TRBD2. The CDR3 extends over 15 amino acids. CDR1 and CDR2 from the germline V gene are ENHRY and SYGVKD. Losses at the gene ends were 0 bases for V and 6 bases for J; bases not matched to a gene: 4. CDR3 bases: TGTGCCATCAGTGAGTCGGGGACTAGCGTCCAGACCCAGTACTTC. As protein: CAISESGTSVQTQYF.